The clone carrying this T cell receptor (beta chain) was observed once. This CDR3 has 14 amino acids. The germline V gene has CDR1 SGHDT and CDR2 YYEEEE. Between the trimmed V and J ends, which lost 0 bases and 4 bases, there was a span of 7 bases. PCR primers comprised 60 Vbeta and 13 Jbeta primers. Sequencing was performed with immunoSEQ multiplex PCR; in TCRdb, only in-frame clones are kept and a portion is missing. The sample carries some 200,000 clones, approximately 82% recorded once. This sample was included in a study of cytomegalovirus exposure and HLA in healthy donors. The TCR originated in a woman between 40 and 50 years old in good health and CMV-seronegative. Material for sequencing was PBMCs. The chain couples TRBV5-6 to TRBJ1-4; tentatively, D is TRBD1 (5 bases). The CDR3 sequence: CASSLEQVNEKLFF. The CDR3 DNA reads as TGTGCCAGCAGCTTGGAACAGGTTAATGAAAAACTGTTTTTT.